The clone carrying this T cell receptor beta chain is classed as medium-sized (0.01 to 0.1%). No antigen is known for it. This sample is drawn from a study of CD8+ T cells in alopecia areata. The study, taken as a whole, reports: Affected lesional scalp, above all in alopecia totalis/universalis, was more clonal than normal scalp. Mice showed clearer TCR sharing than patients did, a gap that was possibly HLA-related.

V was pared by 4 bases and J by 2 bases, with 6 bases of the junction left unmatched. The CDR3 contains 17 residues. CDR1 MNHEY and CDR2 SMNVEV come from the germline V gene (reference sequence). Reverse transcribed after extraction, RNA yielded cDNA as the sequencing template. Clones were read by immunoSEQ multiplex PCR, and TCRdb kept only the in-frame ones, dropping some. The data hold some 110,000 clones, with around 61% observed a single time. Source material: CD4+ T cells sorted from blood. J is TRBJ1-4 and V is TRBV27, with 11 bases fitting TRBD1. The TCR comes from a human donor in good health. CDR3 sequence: CASSSRTGGKTNEKLFF. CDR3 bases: TGTGCCAGCAGTTCCCGGACAGGGGGCAAGACTAATGAAAAACTGTTTTTT. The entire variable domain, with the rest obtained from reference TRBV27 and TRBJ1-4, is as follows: EAQVTQNPRYLITVTGKKLTVTCSQNMNHEYMSWYRQDPGLGLRQIYYSMNVEVTDKGDVPEGYKVSRKEKRNFPLILESPSPNQTSLYFCASSSRTGGKTNEKLFFGSGTQLSVL.